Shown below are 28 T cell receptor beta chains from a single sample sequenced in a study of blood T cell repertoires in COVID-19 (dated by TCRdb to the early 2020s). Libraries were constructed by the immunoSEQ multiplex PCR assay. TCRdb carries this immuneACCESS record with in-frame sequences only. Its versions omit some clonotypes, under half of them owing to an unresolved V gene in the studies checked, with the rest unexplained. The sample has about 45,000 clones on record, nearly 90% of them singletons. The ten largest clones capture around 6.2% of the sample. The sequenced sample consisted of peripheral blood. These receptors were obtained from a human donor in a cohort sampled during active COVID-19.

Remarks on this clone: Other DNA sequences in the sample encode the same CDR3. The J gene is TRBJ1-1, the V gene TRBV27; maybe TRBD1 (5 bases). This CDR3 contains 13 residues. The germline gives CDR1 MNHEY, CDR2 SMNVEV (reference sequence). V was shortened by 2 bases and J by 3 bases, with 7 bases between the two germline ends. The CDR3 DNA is TGTGCCAGCAGTTTAGTCAGGGACACTGAAGCTTTCTTT. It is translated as CASSLVRDTEAFF.

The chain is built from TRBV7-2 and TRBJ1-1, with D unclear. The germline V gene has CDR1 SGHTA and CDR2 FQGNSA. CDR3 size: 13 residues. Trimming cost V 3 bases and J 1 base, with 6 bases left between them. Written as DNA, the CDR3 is TGTGCCAGCAGCTTCACTCAGAACACTGAAGCTTTCTTT. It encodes CASSFTQNTEAFF.

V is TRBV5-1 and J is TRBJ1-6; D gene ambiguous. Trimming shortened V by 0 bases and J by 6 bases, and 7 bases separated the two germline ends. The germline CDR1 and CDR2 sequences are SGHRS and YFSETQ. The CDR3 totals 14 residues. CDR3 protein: CASSLEGVNSPLHF. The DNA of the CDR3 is TGCGCCAGCAGCTTGGAGGGAGTTAATTCACCCCTCCACTTT.

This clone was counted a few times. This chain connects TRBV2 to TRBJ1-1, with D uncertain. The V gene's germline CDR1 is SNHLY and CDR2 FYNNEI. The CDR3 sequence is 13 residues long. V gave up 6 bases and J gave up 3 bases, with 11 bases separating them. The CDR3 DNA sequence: TGTGCCAGCAGAGGAGGAATCCACACTGAAGCTTTCTTT. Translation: CASRGGIHTEAFF.

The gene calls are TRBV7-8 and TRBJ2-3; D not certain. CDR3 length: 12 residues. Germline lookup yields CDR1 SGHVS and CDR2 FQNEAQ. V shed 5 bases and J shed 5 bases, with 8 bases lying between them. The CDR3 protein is CASSAPGDTQYF. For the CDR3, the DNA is TGTGCCAGCAGCGCCCCGGGAGATACGCAGTATTTT.

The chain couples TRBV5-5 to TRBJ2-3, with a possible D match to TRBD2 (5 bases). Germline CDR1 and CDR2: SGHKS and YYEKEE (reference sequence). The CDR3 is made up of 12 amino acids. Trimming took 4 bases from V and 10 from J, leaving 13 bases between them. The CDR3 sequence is CASSLPADSQYF. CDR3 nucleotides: TGTGCCAGCAGCCTTCCCGCGGACTCGCAGTATTTT.

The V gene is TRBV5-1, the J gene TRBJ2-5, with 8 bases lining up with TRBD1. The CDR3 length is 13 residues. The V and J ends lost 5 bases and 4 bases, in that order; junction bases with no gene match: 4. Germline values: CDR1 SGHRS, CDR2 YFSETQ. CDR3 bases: TGCGCCAGCAGAAAGGACAGGGTAGAGACCCAGTACTTC. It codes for CASRKDRVETQYF.

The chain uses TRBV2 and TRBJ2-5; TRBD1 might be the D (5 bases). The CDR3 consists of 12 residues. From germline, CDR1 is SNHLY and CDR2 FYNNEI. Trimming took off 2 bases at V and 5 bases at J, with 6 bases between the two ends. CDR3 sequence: CASSERGETQYF. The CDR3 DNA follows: TGTGCCAGCAGTGAAAGGGGTGAGACCCAGTACTTC.

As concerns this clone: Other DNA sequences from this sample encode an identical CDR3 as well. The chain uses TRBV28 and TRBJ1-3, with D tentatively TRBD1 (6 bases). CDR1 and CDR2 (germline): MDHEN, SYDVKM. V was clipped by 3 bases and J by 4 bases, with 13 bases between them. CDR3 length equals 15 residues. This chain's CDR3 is CASSFSQGRGNTIYF. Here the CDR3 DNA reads TGTGCCAGCAGTTTTTCGCAGGGGCGAGGAAACACCATATATTTT. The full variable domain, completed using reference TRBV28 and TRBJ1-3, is DVKVTQSSRYLVKRTGEKVFLECVQDMDHENMFWYRQDPGLGLRLIYFSYDVKMKEKGDIPEGYSVSREKKERFSLILESASTNQTSMYLCASSFSQGRGNTIYFGEGSWLTVV.

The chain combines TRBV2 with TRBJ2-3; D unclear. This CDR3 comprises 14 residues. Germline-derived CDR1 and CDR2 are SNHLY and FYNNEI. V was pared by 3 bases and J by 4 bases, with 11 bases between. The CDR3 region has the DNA TGTGCCAGCAGTGATAAGAGTTACGCAGATACGCAGTATTTT. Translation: CASSDKSYADTQYF.

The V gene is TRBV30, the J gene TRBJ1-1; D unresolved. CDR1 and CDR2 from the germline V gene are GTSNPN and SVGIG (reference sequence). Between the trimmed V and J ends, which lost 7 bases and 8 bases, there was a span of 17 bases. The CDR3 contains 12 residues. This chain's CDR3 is CASISRAGEAFF. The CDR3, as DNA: TGTGCCTCGATTTCGAGGGCAGGCGAAGCTTTCTTT.

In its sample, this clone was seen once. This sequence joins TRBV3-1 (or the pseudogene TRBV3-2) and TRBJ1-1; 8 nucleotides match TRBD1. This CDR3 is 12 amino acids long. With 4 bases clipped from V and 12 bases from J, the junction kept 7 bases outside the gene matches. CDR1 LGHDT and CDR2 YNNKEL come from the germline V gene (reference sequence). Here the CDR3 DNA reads TGTGCCAGCAGCCGGACAGGGCGTTTTTCTTTCTTT. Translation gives CASSRTGRFSFF.

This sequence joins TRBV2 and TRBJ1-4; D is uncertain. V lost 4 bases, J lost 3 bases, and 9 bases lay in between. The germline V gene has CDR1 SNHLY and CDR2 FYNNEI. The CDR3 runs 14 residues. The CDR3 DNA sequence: TGTGCCAGCAGTGCCGAGAATTCTAATGAAAAACTGTTTTTT. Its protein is CASSAENSNEKLFF.

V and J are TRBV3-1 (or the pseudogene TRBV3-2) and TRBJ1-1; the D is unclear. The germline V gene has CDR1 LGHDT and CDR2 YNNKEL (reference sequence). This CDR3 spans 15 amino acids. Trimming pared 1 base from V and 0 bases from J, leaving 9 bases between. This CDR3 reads CASSQGSGMNTEAFF. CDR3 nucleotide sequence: TGTGCCAGCAGCCAAGGGTCGGGGATGAACACTGAAGCTTTCTTT.

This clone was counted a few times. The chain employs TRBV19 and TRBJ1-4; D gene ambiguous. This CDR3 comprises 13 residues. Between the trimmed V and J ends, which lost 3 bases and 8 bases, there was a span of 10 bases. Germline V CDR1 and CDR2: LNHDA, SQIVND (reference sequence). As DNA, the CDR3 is TGTGCCAGTAGTATTGAGGGTTGGGAAAAACTGTTTTTT. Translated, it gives CASSIEGWEKLFF.

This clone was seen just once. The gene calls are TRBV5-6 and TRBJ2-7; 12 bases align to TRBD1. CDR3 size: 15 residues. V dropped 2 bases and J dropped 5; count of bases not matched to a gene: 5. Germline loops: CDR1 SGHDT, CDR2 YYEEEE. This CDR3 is CASSFRDRGLNEQYF. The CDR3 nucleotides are TGTGCCAGCAGCTTCCGGGACAGGGGGCTCAACGAGCAGTACTTC.

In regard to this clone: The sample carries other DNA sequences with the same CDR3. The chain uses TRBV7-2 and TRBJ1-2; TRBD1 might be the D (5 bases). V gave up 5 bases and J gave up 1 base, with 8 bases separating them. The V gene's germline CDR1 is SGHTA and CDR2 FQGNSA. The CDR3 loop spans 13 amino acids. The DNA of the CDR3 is TGTGCCAGCAGCCCTGACAGTAACTATGGCTACACCTTC. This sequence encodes CASSPDSNYGYTF.

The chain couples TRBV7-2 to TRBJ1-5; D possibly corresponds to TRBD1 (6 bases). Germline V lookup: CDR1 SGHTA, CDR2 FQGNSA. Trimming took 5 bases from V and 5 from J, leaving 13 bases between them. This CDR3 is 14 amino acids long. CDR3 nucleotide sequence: TGTGCCAGCAGCCTGCGACAGGCCGATCAGCCCCAGCATTTT. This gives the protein CASSLRQADQPQHF.

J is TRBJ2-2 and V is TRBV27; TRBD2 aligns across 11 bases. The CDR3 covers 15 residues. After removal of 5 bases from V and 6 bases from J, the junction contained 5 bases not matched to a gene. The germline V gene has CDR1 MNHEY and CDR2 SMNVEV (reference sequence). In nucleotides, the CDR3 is TGTGCCAGCAGTCCACTAGCGGGGGCCCCCGGGGAGCTGTTTTTT. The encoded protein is CASSPLAGAPGELFF.

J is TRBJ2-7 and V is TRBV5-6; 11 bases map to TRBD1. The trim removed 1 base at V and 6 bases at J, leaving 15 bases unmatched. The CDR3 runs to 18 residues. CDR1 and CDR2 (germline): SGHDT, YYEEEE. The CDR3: CASSLFGETGTGGVEQYF. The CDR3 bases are TGTGCCAGCAGCTTGTTTGGGGAAACCGGGACAGGGGGTGTCGAGCAGTACTTC.

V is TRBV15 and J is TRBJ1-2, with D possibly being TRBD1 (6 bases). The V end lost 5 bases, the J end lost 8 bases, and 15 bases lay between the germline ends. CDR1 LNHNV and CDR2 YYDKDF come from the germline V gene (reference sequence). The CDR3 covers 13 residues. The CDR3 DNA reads TGTGCCACCAGCTATAAACAGGGTGCAGGCTACACCTTC. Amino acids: CATSYKQGAGYTF.

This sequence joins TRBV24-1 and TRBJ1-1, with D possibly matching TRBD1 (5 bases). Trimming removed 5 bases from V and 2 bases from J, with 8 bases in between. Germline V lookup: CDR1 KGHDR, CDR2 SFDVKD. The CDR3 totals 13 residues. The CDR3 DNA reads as TGTGCCACCAGTGCAGGGCAAAACACTGAAGCTTTCTTT. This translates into CATSAGQNTEAFF.

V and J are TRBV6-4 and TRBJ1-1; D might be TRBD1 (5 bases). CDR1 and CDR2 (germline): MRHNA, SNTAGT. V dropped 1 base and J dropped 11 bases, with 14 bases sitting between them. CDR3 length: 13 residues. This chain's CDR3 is CASSDLGGDVAFF. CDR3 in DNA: TGTGCCAGCAGTGACTTGGGGGGGGATGTGGCTTTCTTT.

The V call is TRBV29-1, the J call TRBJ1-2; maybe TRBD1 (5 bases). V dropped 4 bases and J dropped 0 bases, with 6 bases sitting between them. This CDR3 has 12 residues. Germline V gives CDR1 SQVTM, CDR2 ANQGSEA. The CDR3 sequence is CSVAQANYGYTF. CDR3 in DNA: TGCAGCGTTGCACAGGCTAACTATGGCTACACCTTC. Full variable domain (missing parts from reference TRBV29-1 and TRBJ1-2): SAVISQKPSRDICQRGTSLTIQCQVDSQVTMMFWYRQQPGQSLTLIATANQGSEATYESGFVIDKFPISRPNLTFSTLTVSNMSPEDSSIYLCSVAQANYGYTFGSGTRLTVV.

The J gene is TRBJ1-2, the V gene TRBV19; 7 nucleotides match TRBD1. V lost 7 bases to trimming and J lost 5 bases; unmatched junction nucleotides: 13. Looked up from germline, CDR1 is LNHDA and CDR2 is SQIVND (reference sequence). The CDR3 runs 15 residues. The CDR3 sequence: CASIAAGTEFYGYTF. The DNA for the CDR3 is TGTGCCAGTATCGCCGCCGGGACAGAGTTTTATGGCTACACCTTC.

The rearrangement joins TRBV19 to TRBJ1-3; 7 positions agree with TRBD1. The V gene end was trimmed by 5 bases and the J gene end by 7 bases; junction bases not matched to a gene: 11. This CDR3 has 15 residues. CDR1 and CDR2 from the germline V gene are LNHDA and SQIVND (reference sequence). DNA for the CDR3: TGTGCCAGTAGTGTCGACAGGGCCTCGGTGAACACCATATATTTT. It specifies CASSVDRASVNTIYF.

CDR3 residues: CASRQGTTNEKLFF. CDR3 in DNA: TGTGCCTCCCGTCAGGGGACAACTAATGAAAAACTGTTTTTT. V usage is TRBV15 and J usage is TRBJ1-4, with TRBD1 as a possible D gene (6 bases). Germline lookup yields CDR1 LNHNV and CDR2 YYDKDF (reference sequence). This CDR3 region has 14 residues. Trimming took off 11 bases at V and 0 bases at J, with 13 bases between the two ends.

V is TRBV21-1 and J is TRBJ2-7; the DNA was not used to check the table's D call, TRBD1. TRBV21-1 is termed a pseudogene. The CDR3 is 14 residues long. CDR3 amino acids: CASSMDSWTDEQYF. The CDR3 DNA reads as TGTGCCAGCAGCATGGACAGTTGGACGGACGAGCAGTACTTC.